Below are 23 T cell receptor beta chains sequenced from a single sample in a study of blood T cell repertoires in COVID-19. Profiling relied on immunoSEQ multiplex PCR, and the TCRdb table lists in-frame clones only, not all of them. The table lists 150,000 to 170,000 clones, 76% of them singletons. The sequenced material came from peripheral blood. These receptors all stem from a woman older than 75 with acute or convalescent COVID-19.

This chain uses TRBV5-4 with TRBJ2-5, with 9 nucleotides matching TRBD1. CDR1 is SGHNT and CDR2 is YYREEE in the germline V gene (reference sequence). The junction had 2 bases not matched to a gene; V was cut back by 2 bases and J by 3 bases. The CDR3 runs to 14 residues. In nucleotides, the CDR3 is TGTGCCAGCAGCTTACAGGGGGCCGAAGAGACCCAGTACTTC. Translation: CASSLQGAEETQYF.

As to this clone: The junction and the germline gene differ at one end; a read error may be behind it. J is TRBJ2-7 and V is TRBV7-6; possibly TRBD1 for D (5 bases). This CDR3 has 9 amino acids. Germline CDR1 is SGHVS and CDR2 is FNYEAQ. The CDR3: CASSLMDNF. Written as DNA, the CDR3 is TGTGCCAGCAGCTTGATGGACAACTTC. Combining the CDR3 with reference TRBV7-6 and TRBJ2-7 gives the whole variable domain GAGVSQSPRYKVTKRGQDVALRCDPISGHVSLYWYRQALGQGPEFLTYFNYEAQQDKSGLPNDRFSAERPEGSISTLTIQRTEQRDSAMYRCASSLMDNFGPGTRLTVT.

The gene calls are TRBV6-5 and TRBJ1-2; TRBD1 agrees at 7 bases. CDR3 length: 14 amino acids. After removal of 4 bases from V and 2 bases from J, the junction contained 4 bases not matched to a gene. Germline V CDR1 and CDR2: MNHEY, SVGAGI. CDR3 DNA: TGTGCCAGCAGTTCCAGGACAGGCAACTATGGCTACACCTTC. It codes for CASSSRTGNYGYTF.

Written as DNA, the CDR3 is TGTGCCAGCAGCGCATCCGTCGGGGGAGCGGGCACAGATACGCAGTATTTT. Its protein product is CASSASVGGAGTDTQYF. The J gene is TRBJ2-3, the V gene TRBV9; D is perhaps TRBD2 (6 bases). The ends were cut back, 3 bases at V and 1 base at J, with 18 bases in the middle. The CDR3 runs to 17 residues. In germline, CDR1 is SGDLS, CDR2 YYNGEE. The full variable domain, completed using reference TRBV9 and TRBJ2-3, is DSGVTQTPKHLITATGQRVTLRCSPRSGDLSVYWYQQSLDQGLQFLIQYYNGEERAKGNILERFSAQQFPDLHSELNLSSLELGDSALYFCASSASVGGAGTDTQYFGPGTRLTVL.

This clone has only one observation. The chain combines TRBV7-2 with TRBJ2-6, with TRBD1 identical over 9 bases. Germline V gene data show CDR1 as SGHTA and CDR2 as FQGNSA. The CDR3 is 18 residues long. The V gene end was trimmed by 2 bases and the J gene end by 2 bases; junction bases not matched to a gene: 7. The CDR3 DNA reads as TGTGCCAGCAGCTTACGACAGGGGGAAGGAACTGGGGCCAACGTCCTGACTTTC. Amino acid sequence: CASSLRQGEGTGANVLTF. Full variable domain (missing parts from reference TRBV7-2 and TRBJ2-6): GAGVSQSPSNKVTEKGKDVELRCDPISGHTALYWYRQSLGQGLEFLIYFQGNSAPDKSGLPSDRFSAERTGGSVSTLTIQRTQQEDSAVYLCASSLRQGEGTGANVLTFGAGSRLTVL.

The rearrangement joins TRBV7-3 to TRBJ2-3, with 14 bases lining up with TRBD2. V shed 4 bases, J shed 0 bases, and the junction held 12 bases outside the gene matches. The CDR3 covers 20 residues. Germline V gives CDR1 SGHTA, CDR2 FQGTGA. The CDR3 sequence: CASSSRPTSGRASSTDTQYF. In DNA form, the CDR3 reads TGTGCCAGCAGCTCCCGACCGACTAGCGGGAGGGCCTCCAGCACAGATACGCAGTATTTT.

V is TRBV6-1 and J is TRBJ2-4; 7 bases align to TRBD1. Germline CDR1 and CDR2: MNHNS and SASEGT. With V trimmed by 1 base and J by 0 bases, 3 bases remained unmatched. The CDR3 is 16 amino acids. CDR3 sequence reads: CASSEGGQRAKNIQYF. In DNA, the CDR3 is TGTGCCAGCAGTGAAGGGGGACAGCGAGCCAAAAACATTCAGTACTTC.

CDR3: CSVAGEKNTEAFF. CDR3 sequence (DNA): TGCAGCGTTGCGGGGGAGAAGAACACTGAAGCTTTCTTT. The gene calls are TRBV29-1 and TRBJ1-1; TRBD1 is a possible D gene (5 bases). This CDR3 spans 13 amino acids. The V end lost 4 bases, the J end lost 1 base, and 10 bases lay between the germline ends. Per germline, CDR1 SQVTM and CDR2 ANQGSEA.

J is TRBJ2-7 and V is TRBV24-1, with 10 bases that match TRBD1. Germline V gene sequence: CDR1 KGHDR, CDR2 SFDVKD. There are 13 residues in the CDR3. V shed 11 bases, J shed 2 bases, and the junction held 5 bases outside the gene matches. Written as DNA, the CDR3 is TGTGCCAACCCGACAGGGGGCCCCTACGAGCAGTACTTC. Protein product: CANPTGGPYEQYF.

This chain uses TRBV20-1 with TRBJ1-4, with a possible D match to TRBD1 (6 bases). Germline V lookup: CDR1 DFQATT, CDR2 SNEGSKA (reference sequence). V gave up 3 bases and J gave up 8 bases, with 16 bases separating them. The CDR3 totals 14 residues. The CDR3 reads CSASPPGHGEKLFF. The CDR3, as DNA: TGCAGTGCTAGTCCCCCGGGACATGGGGAAAAACTGTTTTTT.

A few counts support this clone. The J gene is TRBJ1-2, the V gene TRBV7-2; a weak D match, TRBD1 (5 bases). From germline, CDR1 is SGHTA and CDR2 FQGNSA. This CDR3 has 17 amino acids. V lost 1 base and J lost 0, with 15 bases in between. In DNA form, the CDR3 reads TGTGCCAGCAGCTTAGGGGCAACAGGAAAATCTAACTATGGCTACACCTTC. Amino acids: CASSLGATGKSNYGYTF.

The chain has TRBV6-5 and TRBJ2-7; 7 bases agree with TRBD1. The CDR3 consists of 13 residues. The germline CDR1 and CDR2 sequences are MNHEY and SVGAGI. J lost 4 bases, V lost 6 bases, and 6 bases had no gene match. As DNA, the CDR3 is TGTGCCAGCAGACAGACAGGGCGATACGAGCAGTACTTC. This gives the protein CASRQTGRYEQYF.

DNA for the CDR3: TGCGCCAGCAGCCCGGGACAGTCGTACTACGAGCAGTACTTC. Translated: CASSPGQSYYEQYF. The rearrangement uses TRBV5-1 and TRBJ2-7, with TRBD1 matching 7 bases. This CDR3 has 14 residues. J was trimmed by 3 bases and V by 4 bases; bases with no gene match: 7. Germline loops: CDR1 SGHRS, CDR2 YFSETQ.

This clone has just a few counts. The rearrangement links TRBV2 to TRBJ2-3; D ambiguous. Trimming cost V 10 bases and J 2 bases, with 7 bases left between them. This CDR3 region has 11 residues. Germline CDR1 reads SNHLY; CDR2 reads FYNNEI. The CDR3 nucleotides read TGTGCCACTCACAACACAGATACGCAGTATTTT. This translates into CATHNTDTQYF.

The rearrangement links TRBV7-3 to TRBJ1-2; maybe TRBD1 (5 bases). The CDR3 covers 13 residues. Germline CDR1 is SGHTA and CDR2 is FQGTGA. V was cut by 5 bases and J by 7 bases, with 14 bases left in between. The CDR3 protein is CASSPNGARGYTF. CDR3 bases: TGTGCCAGCAGCCCAAATGGGGCGCGTGGCTACACCTTC. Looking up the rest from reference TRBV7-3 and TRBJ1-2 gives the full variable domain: GAGVSQTPSNKVTEKGKYVELRCDPISGHTALYWYRQSLGQGPEFLIYFQGTGAADDSGLPNDRFFAVRPEGSVSTLKIQRTERGDSAVYLCASSPNGARGYTFGSGTRLTVV.

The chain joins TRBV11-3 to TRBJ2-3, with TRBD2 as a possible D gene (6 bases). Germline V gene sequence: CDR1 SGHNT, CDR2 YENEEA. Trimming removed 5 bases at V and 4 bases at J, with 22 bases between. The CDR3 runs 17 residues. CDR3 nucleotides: TGTGCCAGCAGCCAAGGTAGTAGCGGAAGGCGGGCAGATACGCAGTATTTT. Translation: CASSQGSSGRRADTQYF.

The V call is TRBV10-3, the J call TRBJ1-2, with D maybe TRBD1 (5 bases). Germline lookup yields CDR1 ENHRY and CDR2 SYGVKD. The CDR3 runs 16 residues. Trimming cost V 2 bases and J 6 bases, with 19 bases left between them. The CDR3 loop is CAISEPEGRSIDGYTF. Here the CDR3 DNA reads TGTGCCATCAGTGAGCCGGAGGGGAGATCAATAGATGGCTACACCTTC.

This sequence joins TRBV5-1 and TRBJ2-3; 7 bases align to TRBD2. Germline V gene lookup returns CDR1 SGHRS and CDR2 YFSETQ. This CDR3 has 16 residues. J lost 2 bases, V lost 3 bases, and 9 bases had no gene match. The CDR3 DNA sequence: TGCGCCAGCAGCTCGACCGGGACTACTACCACAGATACGCAGTATTTT. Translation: CASSSTGTTTTDTQYF. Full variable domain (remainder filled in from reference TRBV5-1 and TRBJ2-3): KAGVTQTPRYLIKTRGQQVTLSCSPISGHRSVSWYQQTPGQGLQFLFEYFSETQRNKGNFPGRFSGRQFSNSRSEMNVSTLELGDSALYLCASSSTGTTTTDTQYFGPGTRLTVL.

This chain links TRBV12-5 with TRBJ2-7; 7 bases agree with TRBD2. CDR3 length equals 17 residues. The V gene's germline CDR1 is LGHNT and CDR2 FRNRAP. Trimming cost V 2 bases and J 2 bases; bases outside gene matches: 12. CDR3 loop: CASGLSSSLGLAYEQYF. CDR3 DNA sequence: TGTGCTAGTGGTTTGTCCTCTTCCCTTGGACTAGCCTACGAGCAGTACTTC.

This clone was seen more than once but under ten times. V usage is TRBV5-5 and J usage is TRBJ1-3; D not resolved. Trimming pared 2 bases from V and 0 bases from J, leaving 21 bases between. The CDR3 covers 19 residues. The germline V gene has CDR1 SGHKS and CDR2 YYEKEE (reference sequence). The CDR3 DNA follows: TGTGCCAGCAGCTTCGCGTCGAGAAGCATTGGGAGCTCTGGAAACACCATATATTTT. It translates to CASSFASRSIGSSGNTIYF. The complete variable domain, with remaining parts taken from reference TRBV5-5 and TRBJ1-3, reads DAGVTQSPTHLIKTRGQQVTLRCSPISGHKSVSWYQQVLGQGPQFIFQYYEKEERGRGNFPDRFSARQFPNYSSELNVNALLLGDSALYLCASSFASRSIGSSGNTIYFGEGSWLTVV.

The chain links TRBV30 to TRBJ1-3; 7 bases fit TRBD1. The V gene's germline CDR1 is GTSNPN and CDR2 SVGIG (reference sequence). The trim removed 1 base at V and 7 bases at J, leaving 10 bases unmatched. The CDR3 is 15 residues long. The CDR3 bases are TGTGCCTGGAGTGCCCTAGAACAGGGGATGAACACCATATATTTT. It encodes CAWSALEQGMNTIYF.

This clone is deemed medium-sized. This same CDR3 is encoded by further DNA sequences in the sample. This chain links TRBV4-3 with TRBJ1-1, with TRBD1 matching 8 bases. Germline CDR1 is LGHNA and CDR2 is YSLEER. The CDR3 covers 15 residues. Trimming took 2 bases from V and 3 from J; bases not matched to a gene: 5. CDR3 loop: CASSQSGTGDTEAFF. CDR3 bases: TGCGCCAGCAGCCAAAGCGGGACAGGCGACACTGAAGCTTTCTTT.

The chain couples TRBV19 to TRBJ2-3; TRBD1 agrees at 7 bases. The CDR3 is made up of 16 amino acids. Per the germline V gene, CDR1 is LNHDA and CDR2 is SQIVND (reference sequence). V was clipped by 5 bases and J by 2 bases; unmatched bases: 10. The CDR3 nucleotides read TGTGCCAGTAGTGACGGGACAGCTATCTACACAGATACGCAGTATTTT. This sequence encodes CASSDGTAIYTDTQYF.